This entry lists 10 T cell receptor beta chains sequenced from one sample in a study of T cells in Graves' hyperthyroidism and ophthalmopathy. There were TCR beta CDR3 regions amplified from RNA transcripts. Using the HTBI primer set, a first-round RT-PCR was run on the TCR CDR3. TCRdb re-called the multiplex PCR reads through MiXCR, storing one row per CDR3 protein. The sample shows around 540,000 distinct CDR3 sequences, under 60% of them seen only once. Source material: peripheral blood or thyroid tissue (not recorded which). Receptor source: a woman between 18 and 29 years old with Graves' hyperthyroidism.

This clonotype was seen many times. J is TRBJ2-5 and V is TRBV24-1; 10 nucleotides align to TRBD1. This CDR3 region has 16 residues. Germline V CDR1 and CDR2: KGHDR, SFDVKD. Trimming took 3 bases from V and 3 from J; bases not matched to a gene: 6. The CDR3 loop reads CATSDMGQGREETQYF. The CDR3 bases are TGTGCCACCAGTGATATGGGACAGGGGAGGGAAGAGACCCAGTACTTC.

This clonotype was recorded at least ten times. The rearrangement uses TRBV19 and TRBJ1-5; D is uncertain. Deletions cut 1 base from V and 0 bases from J, with 7 bases between. Germline CDR1 reads LNHDA; CDR2 reads SQIVND (reference sequence). The CDR3 covers 15 residues. This chain's CDR3 is CASSIAVLSNQPQHF. In DNA form, the CDR3 reads TGTGCCAGTAGTATAGCAGTCCTTAGCAATCAGCCCCAGCATTTT. Using reference TRBV19 and TRBJ1-5 for the parts outside the CDR3, the full variable domain is DGGITQSPKYLFRKEGQNVTLSCEQNLNHDAMYWYRQDPGQGLRLIYYSQIVNDFQKGDIAEGYSVSREKKESFPLTVTSAQKNPTAFYLCASSIAVLSNQPQHFGDGTRLSIL.

The chain is built from TRBV7-9 and TRBJ2-7; D may be TRBD1 or TRBD2 (5 bases each). V was clipped by 6 bases and J by 7 bases, with 16 bases between them. CDR1 and CDR2 (germline): SEHNR, FQNEAQ (reference sequence). The CDR3 length is 13 residues. Here the CDR3 DNA reads TGTGCCAGCAGTCGGGACCCTTCGTGGGAGCAGTACTTC. Protein sequence: CASSRDPSWEQYF.

In regard to this clonotype: The germline gene is not matched at one end of the junction; a read error may be the cause. The chain combines TRBV7-2 with TRBJ2-6; D may be TRBD2 (6 bases). The CDR3 length is 14 residues. Germline CDR1 reads SGHTA; CDR2 reads FQGNSA. This CDR3 reads CASSPNPGGNVLTF. CDR3 coding DNA: TGTGCCAGCAGCCCGAACCCCGGGGGCAACGTCCTGACTTTC.

V gene TRBV10-3 combines with J gene TRBJ1-2, with D possibly matching TRBD1 (5 bases). CDR3 length: 12 amino acids. V was shortened by 10 bases and J by 3 bases, with 12 bases between the two germline ends. Germline lookup yields CDR1 ENHRY and CDR2 SYGVKD. The CDR3 region has the DNA TGTGCCACCGCGGGACTCGACTATGGCTACACCTTC. Translated: CATAGLDYGYTF.

The rearrangement links TRBV29-1 to TRBJ2-7; the D gene is possibly TRBD2 (5 bases). Per the germline V gene, CDR1 is SQVTM and CDR2 is ANQGSEA. Deletions cut 7 bases from V and 0 bases from J, with 16 bases between. CDR3 length: 14 residues. The CDR3 sequence is CSAEEDGNSYEQYF. In nucleotides, the CDR3 is TGCAGCGCTGAGGAAGACGGGAACTCCTACGAGCAGTACTTC.

This clonotype has a handful of counts. An end of the junction does not agree with germline; a read error may underlie this. The chain is built from TRBV5-1 and TRBJ1-6; 10 bases line up with TRBD1. CDR1 and CDR2 from the germline V gene are SGHRS and YFSETQ. The CDR3 runs to 16 residues. CDR3: CASSLRADRGHSPLHF. DNA for the CDR3: TGTGCCAGCAGCTTGAGGGCCGACAGGGGGCATTCACCCCTCCACTTT.

Details on this clonotype: A much larger clone lies one base from this, so it may be a read error. J is TRBJ2-7 and V is TRBV10-3; D ambiguous. The V gene lost 6 bases and the J gene lost 4 bases, with 13 bases spanning the gap. Germline lookup yields CDR1 ENHRY and CDR2 SYGVKD. CDR3 size: 13 residues. The CDR3 sequence: CAISQEAGYEQYF. DNA for the CDR3: TGTGCCATCAGCCAAGAGGCAGGATACGAGCAGTACTTC.

The chain employs TRBV10-3 and TRBJ2-2; D remains unclear. The germline V gene encodes CDR1 ENHRY and CDR2 SYGVKD. The V end was cut by 0 bases, the J end by 4 bases, with 9 bases between. This CDR3 contains 15 residues. The CDR3, as DNA: TGTGCCATCAGTGAGTCATTCCCCCCCACCGGGGAGCTGTTTTTT. Amino acids: CAISESFPPTGELFF.

This clonotype was seen at least ten times. V is TRBV15 and J is TRBJ1-6, with D hard to call. The CDR3 loop spans 15 amino acids. Germline CDR1 is LNHNV and CDR2 is YYDKDF (reference sequence). V lost 0 bases and J 4 bases, leaving 7 bases between the germline ends. The CDR3 bases are TGTGCCACCAGCAGAGATGGACGGTATAATTCACCCCTCCACTTT. This gives the protein CATSRDGRYNSPLHF.